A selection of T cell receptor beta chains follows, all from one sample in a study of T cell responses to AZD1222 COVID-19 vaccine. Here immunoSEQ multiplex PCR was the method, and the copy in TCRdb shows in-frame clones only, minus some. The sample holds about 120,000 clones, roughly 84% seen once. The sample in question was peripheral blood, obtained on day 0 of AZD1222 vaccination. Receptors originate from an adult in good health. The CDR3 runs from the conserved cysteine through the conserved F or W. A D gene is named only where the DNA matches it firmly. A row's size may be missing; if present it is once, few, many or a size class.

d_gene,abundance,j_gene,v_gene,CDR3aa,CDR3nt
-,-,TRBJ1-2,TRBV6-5,CASSYRGTLRGGYTF,TGTGCCAGCAGTTACCGAGGGACTCTACGGGGTGGCTACACCTTC
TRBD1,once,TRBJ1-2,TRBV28,CASSRADTGGEQYGYTF,TGTGCCAGCAGTCGCGCAGATACAGGGGGCGAACAATATGGCTACACCTTC
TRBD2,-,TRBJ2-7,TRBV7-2,CASSLAGGRYEQYF,TGTGCCAGCAGCTTAGCGGGAGGGCGATACGAGCAGTACTTC
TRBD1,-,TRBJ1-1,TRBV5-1,CASSAYRGRTEAFF,TGCGCCAGCAGCGCTTACAGGGGGCGCACTGAAGCTTTCTTT
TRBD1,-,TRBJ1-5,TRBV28,CASSFAGTGGNNQPQHF,TGTGCCAGCAGTTTTGCCGGGACAGGGGGGAACAATCAGCCCCAGCATTTT
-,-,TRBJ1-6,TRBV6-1,CASSEGATSTPLHF,TGTGCCAGCAGTGAAGGGGCCACGAGTACACCCCTCCACTTT
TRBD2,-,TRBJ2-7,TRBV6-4,CASSDRTSGGAREQYF,TGTGCCAGCAGTGACCGAACTAGCGGGGGGGCAAGGGAGCAGTACTTC
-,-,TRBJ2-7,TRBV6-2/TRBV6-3,CASSYPQGRGSYEQYF,TGTGCCAGCAGTTACCCACAGGGTCGAGGATCCTACGAGCAGTACTTC
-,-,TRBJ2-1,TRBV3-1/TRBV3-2,CASSQSARATEQFF,TGTGCCAGCAGCCAGTCCGCGAGAGCTACGGAGCAGTTCTTC
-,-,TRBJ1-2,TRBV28,CASSLVGVGGYTF,TGTGCCAGCAGTTTAGTCGGGGTCGGGGGCTACACCTTC
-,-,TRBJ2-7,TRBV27,CASSMEPVGHSYEQYF,TGTGCCAGCAGTATGGAGCCGGTCGGACACTCCTACGAGCAGTACTTC
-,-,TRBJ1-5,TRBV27,CASREGVIGNQPQHF,TGTGCCAGCAGGGAAGGGGTGATAGGCAATCAGCCCCAGCATTTT
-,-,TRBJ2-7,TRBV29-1,CSASGGAYEQYF,TGCAGCGCCTCCGGGGGTGCCTACGAGCAGTACTTC
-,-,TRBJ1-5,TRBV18,CASSPTGRSNQPQHF,TGTGCCAGCTCACCTACAGGGCGTAGCAATCAGCCCCAGCATTTT
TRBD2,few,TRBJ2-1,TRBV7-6,CASSRSQGLSSNEQFF,TGTGCCAGCAGCCGATCGCAGGGACTATCGAGCAATGAGCAGTTCTTC
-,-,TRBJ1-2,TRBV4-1,CASSQRGAVGYTF,TGCGCCAGCAGCCAACGAGGGGCGGTTGGCTACACCTTC
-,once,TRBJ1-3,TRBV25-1,CASSDSRSGNTIYF,TGTGCCAGCAGTGATAGTCGGAGCGGAAACACCATATATTTT
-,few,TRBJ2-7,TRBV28,CASSLGVGNYEQYF,TGTGCCAGCAGTCTGGGTGTCGGGAACTACGAGCAGTACTTC
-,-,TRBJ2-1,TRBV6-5,CASMVSGSEQFF,TGTGCCAGTATGGTATCGGGGAGTGAGCAGTTCTTC
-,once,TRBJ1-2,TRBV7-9,CASSLLVDGGYTF,TGTGCCAGCAGCTTATTAGTGGACGGTGGCTACACCTTC
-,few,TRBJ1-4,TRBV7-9,CASSRQGSNEKLFF,TGTGCCAGCAGCCGTCAGGGTAGTAATGAAAAACTGTTTTTT
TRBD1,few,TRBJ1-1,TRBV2,CASIRGQGDTEAFF,TGTGCCAGCATACGAGGGCAGGGGGACACTGAAGCTTTCTTT